The rows below give T cell receptor beta chains drawn from one sample of a study of control samples from healthy donors and cancer patients. This table comes from immunoSEQ multiplex PCR, and its TCRdb copy is limited to in-frame clones, with some not included. Of about 120,000 clones in the sample, more than 85% were seen once. The sample taken for sequencing was blood. The receptors were sampled from a man in his thirties or forties in good health. Each CDR3 is given with its conserved first and last residue. Fields, in order: D gene, CDR3 length, J gene, V gene, clone size, CDR3 protein, CDR3 DNA. D genes are given only for firm matches. Clone size is stated in some rows and not others, as once, few, many or a class when expanded.

TRBD2	17	TRBJ2-3	TRBV3-1/TRBV3-2	NA	CASSRVAQGLAEDTQYF	TGTGCCAGCAGCAGAGTTGCACAAGGACTAGCGGAAGATACGCAGTATTTT
NA	17	TRBJ1-5	TRBV5-3	NA	CVRSLARQASHNQPQHF	TGTGTCAGAAGCTTGGCCCGGCAGGCCAGCCATAATCAGCCCCAGCATTTT
TRBD1	18	TRBJ2-7	TRBV2	NA	CASSDGQGALAGSYEQYF	TGTGCCAGCAGTGATGGGCAGGGGGCATTAGCAGGGTCCTACGAGCAGTACTTC
NA	16	TRBJ1-2	TRBV7-2	NA	CASSLVVGITNYGYTF	TGTGCCAGCAGCTTAGTCGTGGGCATCACTAACTATGGCTACACCTTC
NA	16	TRBJ2-2	TRBV14	once	CASSQDARGYAGELFF	TGTGCCAGCAGCCAAGATGCACGGGGTTACGCCGGGGAGCTGTTTTTT
NA	15	TRBJ2-3	TRBV4-1	once	CASSQVWGSTDTQYF	TGCGCCAGCAGCCAAGTTTGGGGCTCCACAGATACGCAGTATTTT
TRBD2	18	TRBJ2-5	TRBV3-1/TRBV3-2	few	CASSQGPPSSGGVETQYF	TGTGCCAGCAGCCAAGGGCCCCCCTCTAGCGGGGGGGTAGAGACCCAGTACTTC
NA	14	TRBJ2-2	TRBV14	NA	CASSLRVNTGELFF	TGTGCCAGCAGCCTTAGAGTTAACACCGGGGAGCTGTTTTTT
NA	14	TRBJ1-1	TRBV7-9	NA	CASSARAEGTEAFF	TGTGCCAGCAGCGCACGGGCGGAGGGCACTGAAGCTTTCTTT
NA	13	TRBJ1-2	TRBV2	NA	CASSEDGQYGYTF	TGTGCCAGCAGTGAAGACGGCCAGTATGGCTACACCTTC
TRBD1	17	TRBJ1-6	TRBV18	NA	CASSPQVQGADNSPLHF	TGTGCCAGCTCACCCCAGGTGCAGGGGGCGGATAATTCACCCCTCCACTTT
NA	13	TRBJ1-2	TRBV6-5	NA	CASRRQETYGYTF	TGTGCCAGCAGGAGACAGGAAACCTATGGCTACACCTTC
TRBD2	15	TRBJ2-1	TRBV5-4	NA	CASETDSGGAHEQFF	TGTGCCAGCGAAACCGACAGCGGGGGGGCCCATGAGCAGTTCTTC
NA	14	TRBJ1-1	TRBV5-5	few	CASSWDAHLTEAFF	TGTGCCAGCAGCTGGGACGCCCACCTCACTGAAGCTTTCTTT
TRBD2	17	TRBJ2-3	TRBV7-6	once	CASSLVIGGTSTDTQYF	TGTGCCAGCAGCTTAGTAATCGGGGGGACTAGCACAGATACGCAGTATTTT
TRBD1	15	TRBJ1-2	TRBV11-1	NA	CASSLVGGQNVGYTF	TGTGCCAGCAGCTTAGTAGGGGGACAGAACGTCGGCTACACCTTC
TRBD2	16	TRBJ2-2	TRBV9	NA	CASSALAGGSTGELFF	TGTGCCAGCAGCGCATTAGCGGGGGGGAGCACCGGGGAGCTGTTTTTT
NA	18	TRBJ2-3	TRBV21-1	once	CASSPPIGGGPSTDTQYF	TGTGCCAGCAGCCCTCCTATAGGGGGGGGACCTAGCACAGATACGCAGTATTTT
NA	18	TRBJ1-3	TRBV9	NA	CASSVTGRPPLSGNTIYF	TGTGCCAGCAGCGTAACAGGGCGCCCTCCTCTCTCTGGAAACACCATATATTTT
TRBD2	15	TRBJ2-1	TRBV9	once	CASSVGLAGGNEQFF	TGTGCCAGCAGCGTAGGTTTAGCGGGGGGTAATGAGCAGTTCTTC